These 6 T cell receptor beta chains came from one sample sequenced in a study of cytotoxic CD8 clonotypes in ibrutinib-treated CLL. Sequencing was performed with immunoSEQ multiplex PCR; in TCRdb, only in-frame clones are kept and a portion is missing. The sample contains about 150,000 clones, around three quarters of which appear only once. The input for sequencing was PBMCs, taken after 12 months of ibrutinib treatment. The source is a human donor with chronic lymphocytic leukemia.

The V call is TRBV27, the J call TRBJ1-5; no firm D call. This CDR3 comprises 13 residues. Germline V gene sequence: CDR1 MNHEY, CDR2 SMNVEV (reference sequence). Trimming cost V 5 bases and J 4 bases, with 9 bases left between them. CDR3 region: CASSPTLNQPQHF. The DNA for the CDR3 is TGTGCCAGCAGTCCCACCCTTAATCAGCCCCAGCATTTT.

The chain employs TRBV27 and TRBJ2-2; D might be TRBD2 (8 bases). Deletions cut 7 bases from V and 10 bases from J, with 25 bases between. This CDR3 spans 16 amino acids. Germline CDR1 MNHEY, CDR2 SMNVEV (reference sequence). The CDR3 reads CASTSLREGQKKELFF. CDR3 coding DNA: TGTGCCAGCACCTCACTCCGGGAGGGACAGAAAAAGGAGCTGTTTTTT.

V and J are TRBV6-4 and TRBJ2-1, with TRBD2 identical over 7 bases. The CDR3 sequence is 16 residues long. Unmatched junction bases numbered 10, after V lost 1 base and J lost 7 bases. CDR1 and CDR2 from the germline V gene are MRHNA and SNTAGT. This CDR3 reads CASSDFGGSAGNEQFF. The DNA of the CDR3 is TGTGCCAGCAGTGACTTCGGGGGGAGTGCTGGGAATGAGCAGTTCTTC.

The DNA of the CDR3 is TGCGCCAGCAGCTTAAGCCGACAGTCCTACTACGAGCAGTACTTC. This codes for CASSLSRQSYYEQYF. This sequence joins TRBV5-1 and TRBJ2-7; D perhaps matches TRBD1 (5 bases). The CDR3 length is 15 residues. Germline V gene lookup returns CDR1 SGHRS and CDR2 YFSETQ. Trimming left V 2 bases short and J 3 bases short, with 15 bases between. The full variable domain, completed using reference TRBV5-1 and TRBJ2-7, is KAGVTQTPRYLIKTRGQQVTLSCSPISGHRSVSWYQQTPGQGLQFLFEYFSETQRNKGNFPGRFSGRQFSNSRSEMNVSTLELGDSALYLCASSLSRQSYYEQYFGPGTRLTVT.

The V gene is TRBV18, the J gene TRBJ2-1; D gene unclear. CDR3 length: 15 residues. V lost 2 bases to trimming and J lost 6 bases, with 14 bases between them. The germline gives CDR1 KGHSH, CDR2 LQKENI. CDR3 amino acids: CASSPGLVFTNEQFF. CDR3 in DNA: TGTGCCAGCTCACCAGGGCTGGTCTTTACCAATGAGCAGTTCTTC.

The chain carries TRBV25-1 and TRBJ2-5; TRBD2 aligns across 11 bases. Germline V gene lookup returns CDR1 MGHDK and CDR2 SYGVNS. After removal of 4 bases from V and 5 bases from J, the junction contained 3 bases not matched to a gene. The CDR3 contains 14 residues. DNA of the CDR3: TGTGCCAGCAGTGTTATAGCGGGAGGGGAGACCCAGTACTTC. It is translated as CASSVIAGGETQYF.